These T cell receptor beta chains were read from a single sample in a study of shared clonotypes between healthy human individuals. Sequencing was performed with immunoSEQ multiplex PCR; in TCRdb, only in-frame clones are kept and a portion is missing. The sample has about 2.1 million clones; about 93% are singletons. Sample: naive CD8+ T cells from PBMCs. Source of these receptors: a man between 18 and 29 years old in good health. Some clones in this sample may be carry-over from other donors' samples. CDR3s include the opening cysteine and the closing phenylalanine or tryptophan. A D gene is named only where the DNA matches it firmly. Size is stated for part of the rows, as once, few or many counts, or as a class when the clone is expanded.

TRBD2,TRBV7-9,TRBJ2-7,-,TGTGCCAGCAGCCATCCTACTAGCGGCTACGAGCAGTACTTC,CASSHPTSGYEQYF
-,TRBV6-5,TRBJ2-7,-,TGTGCCAGCAGTAACCCCCCTAGTCTCGAGCAGTACTTC,CASSNPPSLEQYF
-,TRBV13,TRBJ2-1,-,TGTGCCAGCAGTCAAGGCAATGAGCAGTTCTTC,CASSQGNEQFF
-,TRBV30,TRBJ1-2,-,TGTGCCTGGAGTGTATTAGGCGGGGGCTACACCTTC,CAWSVLGGGYTF
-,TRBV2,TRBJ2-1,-,TGTGCCAGCAGTGTGGGACACTACTCCTACAATGAGCAGTTCTTC,CASSVGHYSYNEQFF
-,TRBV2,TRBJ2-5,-,TGTGCCAGCAGCTACAGGGTCGGGCAGACCCAGTACTTC,CASSYRVGQTQYF
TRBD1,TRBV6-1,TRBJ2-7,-,TGTGCCAGCAGTGAAGCGGCCGGGACAGCGAGATACGAGCAGTACTTC,CASSEAAGTARYEQYF
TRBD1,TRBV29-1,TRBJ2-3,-,TGCAGCGTTTCGGGGACAGCCACGGGAGATACGCAGTATTTT,CSVSGTATGDTQYF
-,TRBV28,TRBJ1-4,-,TGTGCCAGCAGTTTGCGGGCTAATGAAAAACTGTTTTTT,CASSLRANEKLFF
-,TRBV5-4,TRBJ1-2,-,TGTGCCAGCAGCTACGGACCTGGCTACACCTTC,CASSYGPGYTF
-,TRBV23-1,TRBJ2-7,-,TGCGCCAGAGGGGCTAGCTCCTACGAGCAGTACTTC,CARGASSYEQYF
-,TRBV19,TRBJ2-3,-,TGTGCCAGTAGTATAGGAGGGGATCAGCCCCAGTATTTT,CASSIGGDQPQYF
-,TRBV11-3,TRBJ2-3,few,TGTGCCAGCAGCTTAGGTCCAGATACGCAGTATTTT,CASSLGPDTQYF
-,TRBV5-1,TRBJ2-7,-,TGCGCCAGCAGCCTTGAGGGCAGCTCCTACGAGCAGTACTTC,CASSLEGSSYEQYF
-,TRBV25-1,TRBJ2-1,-,TGTGCCAGCAGTGATTTGCTCGGGGAGCAGTTCTTC,CASSDLLGEQFF
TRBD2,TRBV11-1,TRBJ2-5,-,TGTGCCAGCAGCTTATGGACTAGCGGGAGGCAGACCCAGTACTTC,CASSLWTSGRQTQYF
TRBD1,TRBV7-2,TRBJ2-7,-,TGTGCCAGCAGCTCCCGGGACAGGGATCCCTACGAGCAGTACTTC,CASSSRDRDPYEQYF
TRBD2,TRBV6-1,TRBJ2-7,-,TGTGCCAGCAGGGAACTAGCGGGAGGGCGTCTGGAGGAGCAGTACTTC,CASRELAGGRLEEQYF
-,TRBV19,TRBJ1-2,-,TGTGCCAGTAGTATTTACGAGGGAGCTAACTATGGCTACACCTTC,CASSIYEGANYGYTF
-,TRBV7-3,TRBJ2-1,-,TGTGCCAGCAGCCCCACCCGCTCCTACAATGAGCAGTTCTTC,CASSPTRSYNEQFF
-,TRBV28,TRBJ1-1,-,TGTGCCAGCAGTTTAAGGGCCCTGGGGAACACTGAAGCTTTCTTT,CASSLRALGNTEAFF
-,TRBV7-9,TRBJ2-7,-,TGTGCCAGCAGCTTAGGCGGGTTCACTAACGAGCAGTACTTC,CASSLGGFTNEQYF
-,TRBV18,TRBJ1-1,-,TGTGCCAGCTCATCTTGGGACGAAATGAACACTGAAGCTTTCTTT,CASSSWDEMNTEAFF
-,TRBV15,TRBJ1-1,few,TGTGCCACCAGACAAGGGAACACTGAAGCTTTCTTT,CATRQGNTEAFF
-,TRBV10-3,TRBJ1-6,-,TGTGCCATCAGTGACCCTCGGGGCGCGATTGATTCACCCCTCCACTTT,CAISDPRGAIDSPLHF
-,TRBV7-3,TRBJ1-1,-,TGTGCCAGCAGCAGAGGCGGGTACAGCGACACTGAAGCTTTCTTT,CASSRGGYSDTEAFF
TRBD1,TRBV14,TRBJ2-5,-,TGTGCCAGCAGCCAGTCGGGACAGGGGGCATGGGAGACCCAGTACTTC,CASSQSGQGAWETQYF
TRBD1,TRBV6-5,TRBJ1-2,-,TGTGCCAGCAGTTACTCGAGACAGGGGGCTCCCTATGGCTACACCTTC,CASSYSRQGAPYGYTF
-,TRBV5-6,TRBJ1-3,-,TGTGCCAGCAGCTTGGGAGCAGGGGCTGGAAACACCATATATTTT,CASSLGAGAGNTIYF
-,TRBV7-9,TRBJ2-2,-,TGTGCCAGCAGCCCGGGATTCACCGGGGAGCTGTTTTTT,CASSPGFTGELFF
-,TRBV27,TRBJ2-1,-,TGTGCCAGCAGTTCTAGGGGGGGATACAATGAGCAGTTCTTC,CASSSRGGYNEQFF
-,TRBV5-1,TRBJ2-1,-,TGCGCCAGCGGGGTAAGCTCCTACAATGAGCAGTTCTTC,CASGVSSYNEQFF
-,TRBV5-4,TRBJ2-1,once,TGTGCCAGCAGCTTGGAGGTGAATGAGCAGTTCTTC,CASSLEVNEQFF
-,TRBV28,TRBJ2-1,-,TGTGCCAGCAGTTTAAACTGGCCTGAGCAGTTCTTC,CASSLNWPEQFF
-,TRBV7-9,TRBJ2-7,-,TGTGCCAGCAGCTTAACCCGGACAGCCTCCTACGAGCAGTACTTC,CASSLTRTASYEQYF
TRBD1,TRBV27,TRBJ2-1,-,TGTGCCAGCAGCGCCGCACCCCCGGGACAGGCCCTCAATGAGCAGTTCTTC,CASSAAPPGQALNEQFF
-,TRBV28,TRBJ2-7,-,TGTGCCAGCAGTCGAAAGGGGTCTGTATACGAGCAGTACTTC,CASSRKGSVYEQYF
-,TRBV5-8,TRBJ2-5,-,TGTGCCTTTGCCCCGGGCCCGGAGACCCAGTACTTC,CAFAPGPETQYF
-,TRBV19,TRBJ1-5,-,TGTGCCAGTAGTATAGGGTCCGATTTGTATCAGCCCCAGCATTTT,CASSIGSDLYQPQHF
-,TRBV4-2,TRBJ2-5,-,TGTGCCAGCAGCCAAGATTGGAGTGGAAGGGAAGAGACCCAGTACTTC,CASSQDWSGREETQYF
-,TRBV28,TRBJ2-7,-,TGTGCCAGCAGTTTCGGATCGGCCTACGACTGGCAGTACTTC,CASSFGSAYDWQYF
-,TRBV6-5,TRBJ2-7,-,TGTGCCAGCACTTTCGGGGACGAGCAGTACTTC,CASTFGDEQYF
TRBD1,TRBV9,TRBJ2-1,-,TGTGCCAGCAGCGTAGAGGACAGGGAGAATGAGCAGTTCTTC,CASSVEDRENEQFF
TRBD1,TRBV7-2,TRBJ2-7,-,TGTGCCAGCAGCTCCGGGGGACAGGGAGGAGGAGAGCAGTACTTC,CASSSGGQGGGEQYF
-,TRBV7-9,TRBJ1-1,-,TGTGCCAGCATCGATAGCGGTAGCAGAAACACTGAAGCTTTCTTT,CASIDSGSRNTEAFF
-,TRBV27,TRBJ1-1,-,TGTGCCAGCAGCCCCCGGGCAGTAATGAACACTGAAGCTTTCTTT,CASSPRAVMNTEAFF
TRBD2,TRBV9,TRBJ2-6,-,TGTGCCAGCAGCTTGAGGCCGGCTAGCGGGAGCTCTGAAGCGTCTGGGGCCAACGTCCTGACTTTC,CASSLRPASGSSEASGANVLTF
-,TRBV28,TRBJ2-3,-,TGTGCCAGCAGTTCCCCCCTGGATACGCAGTATTTT,CASSSPLDTQYF